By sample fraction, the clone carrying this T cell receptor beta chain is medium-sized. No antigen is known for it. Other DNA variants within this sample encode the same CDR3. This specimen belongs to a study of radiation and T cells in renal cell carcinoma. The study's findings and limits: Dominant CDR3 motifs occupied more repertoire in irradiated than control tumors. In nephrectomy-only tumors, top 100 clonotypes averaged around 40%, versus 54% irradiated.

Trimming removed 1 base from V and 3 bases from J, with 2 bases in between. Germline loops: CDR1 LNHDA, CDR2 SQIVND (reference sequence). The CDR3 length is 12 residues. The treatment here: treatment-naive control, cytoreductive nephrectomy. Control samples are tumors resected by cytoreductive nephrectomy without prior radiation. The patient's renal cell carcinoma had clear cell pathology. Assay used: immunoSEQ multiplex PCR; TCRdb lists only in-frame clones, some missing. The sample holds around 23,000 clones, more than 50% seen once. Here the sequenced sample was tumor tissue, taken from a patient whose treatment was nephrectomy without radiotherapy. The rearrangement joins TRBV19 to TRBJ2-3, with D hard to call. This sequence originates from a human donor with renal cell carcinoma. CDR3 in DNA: TGTGCCAGTAGTATAGGGACAGATACGCAGTATTTT. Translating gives CASSIGTDTQYF.